This T cell receptor beta chain is from a study of cytomegalovirus exposure and HLA in healthy donors. At the level of the study: A prior study identified 110 million or so unique TCR beta sequences from roughly 180 million T cells. Study findings and constraints: Analyses of presence/absence relied on an assumption of roughly uniform sequencing depth across donors. Cytomegalovirus-associated status was assigned to some 160 TCR beta chains.

The PCR ran on 60 Vbeta and 13 Jbeta primers. Libraries were prepared by immunoSEQ multiplex PCR; TCRdb keeps only in-frame clonotypes and omits some of them. The table records under 250,000 clones, roughly 79% of them present only once. Germline CDR1 reads WSHSY; CDR2 reads SAAADI. The ends lost 3 bases at V and 13 bases at J; junction bases unmatched: 5. The CDR3 has 13 amino acids. A word on this clone: The antigen is unknown.

This receptor was identified in a man in his thirties or forties in good health and CMV-seronegative. Sequenced sample: PBMCs. This chain joins TRBV10-2 and TRBJ2-1; the match to TRBD2 covers 11 bases. The CDR3 DNA reads TGCGCCAGCAGTGAAGCGGGACTAGCGGTACAGTTCTTC. The encoded protein is CASSEAGLAVQFF.